One and the same sample provided the 14 T cell receptor beta chains below, sequenced in a study of T cells in narcolepsy. Data came from immunoSEQ multiplex PCR; TCRdb stores just in-frame clones and leaves some out. The table records some 35,000 clones, roughly four fifths of them present only once. Sequences were obtained from CD45RA- memory CD4+ T cells from PBMCs. The origin of the receptors is a human donor with narcolepsy.

This clone was recorded a few times. V gene TRBV30 combines with J gene TRBJ1-1; D is possibly TRBD1 (5 bases). The ends were cut back, 2 bases at V and 1 base at J, with 8 bases in the middle. Germline assignment: CDR1 GTSNPN and CDR2 SVGIG (reference sequence). The CDR3 is made up of 13 amino acids. The CDR3 coding sequence is TGTGCCTGGAGTAGGGGAAGGAACACTGAAGCTTTCTTT. Encoded protein: CAWSRGRNTEAFF. Looking up the rest from reference TRBV30 and TRBJ1-1 gives the full variable domain: SQTIHQWPATLVQPVGSPLSLECTVEGTSNPNLYWYRQAAGRGLQLLFYSVGIGQISSEVPQNLSASRPQDRQFILSSKKLLLSDSGFYLCAWSRGRNTEAFFGQGTRLTVV.

The chain carries TRBV19 and TRBJ2-1; perhaps TRBD2 as D (6 bases). The CDR3 covers 14 residues. Trimming pared 6 bases from V and 5 bases from J, leaving 14 bases between. Germline-derived CDR1 and CDR2 are LNHDA and SQIVND (reference sequence). The CDR3 coding sequence is TGTGCCAGTAGCACCGGGACTCATCACAATGAGCAGTTCTTC. Translated, it gives CASSTGTHHNEQFF.

This clone was observed a few times. J is TRBJ2-7 and V is TRBV7-9; TRBD1 or TRBD2 may be the D gene (5 bases each). This CDR3 contains 13 residues. Germline loops: CDR1 SEHNR, CDR2 FQNEAQ (reference sequence). V lost 1 base and J lost 6, with 10 bases in between. The chain's CDR3 is CASSLVEGLEQYF. For the CDR3, the DNA is TGTGCCAGCAGCTTAGTCGAGGGGCTCGAGCAGTACTTC. Complete variable domain (other parts from reference TRBV7-9 and TRBJ2-7): DTGVSQNPRHKITKRGQNVTFRCDPISEHNRLYWYRQTLGQGPEFLTYFQNEAQLEKSRLLSDRFSAERPKGSFSTLEIQRTEQGDSAMYLCASSLVEGLEQYFGPGTRLTVT.

The gene calls are TRBV6-1 and TRBJ2-1; the D gene is possibly TRBD2 (5 bases). There are 12 residues in the CDR3. The germline V gene encodes CDR1 MNHNS and CDR2 SASEGT. Between the trimmed V and J ends, which lost 11 bases and 5 bases, there was a span of 13 bases. DNA of the CDR3: TGTGCCGGACTGTCCGGTGACAATGAGCAGTTCTTC. It is translated as CAGLSGDNEQFF.

The CDR3 region is CASSPRTGPYGYTF. The CDR3 DNA reads TGTGCCAGCTCACCTAGGACAGGGCCTTATGGCTACACCTTC. The chain has TRBV18 and TRBJ1-2; 8 bases line up with TRBD1. With 3 bases clipped from V and 5 bases from J, the junction kept 5 bases outside the gene matches. This CDR3 region has 14 residues. Germline CDR1 reads KGHSH; CDR2 reads LQKENI.

The J gene is TRBJ2-7, the V gene TRBV27, with 8 bases identical to TRBD1. The CDR3 loop spans 14 amino acids. Germline V gene data show CDR1 as MNHEY and CDR2 as SMNVEV (reference sequence). V shed 5 bases, J shed 4 bases, and the junction held 7 bases outside the gene matches. CDR3 protein: CASSDGQGRYEQYF. CDR3 in DNA: TGTGCCAGCAGTGACGGACAGGGTCGGTACGAGCAGTACTTC.

This rearrangement joins TRBV5-1 to TRBJ2-7; 8 bases line up with TRBD1. V gave up 2 bases and J gave up 5 bases; unmatched junction bases: 9. CDR3 length equals 15 residues. The germline CDR1 and CDR2 sequences are SGHRS and YFSETQ. CDR3 DNA sequence: TGCGCCAGCAGCTTCCTGAACAGGGGGATTGACGAGCAGTACTTC. Amino acid sequence: CASSFLNRGIDEQYF.

This chain joins TRBV30 and TRBJ1-1; possibly TRBD1 for D (5 bases). Trimming removed 0 bases at V and 10 bases at J, with 18 bases between. Per germline, CDR1 GTSNPN and CDR2 SVGIG (reference sequence). The CDR3 covers 14 residues. The CDR3 nucleotides are TGTGCCTGGAGTGTCGGGGGGGATTCGCAGGCAGCTTTCTTT. This codes for CAWSVGGDSQAAFF.

The CDR3 is CASGLGQGGLAKNIQYF. The CDR3 DNA reads TGTGCTAGTGGTTTGGGACAGGGAGGATTGGCCAAAAACATTCAGTACTTC. The rearrangement joins TRBV12-5 to TRBJ2-4, with a weak D call TRBD1 (7 bases). The germline CDR1 and CDR2 sequences are LGHNT and FRNRAP. V was shortened by 1 base and J by 1 base, with 14 bases between the two germline ends. The CDR3 sequence is 17 residues long.

This rearrangement joins TRBV25-1 to TRBJ1-2, with 7 positions matching TRBD1. Germline lookup yields CDR1 MGHDK and CDR2 SYGVNS. The J segment lost 7 bases and the V segment lost 6 bases, leaving 11 bases of the junction unmatched. The CDR3 sequence is 14 residues long. The CDR3 region has the DNA TGTGCCAGCAGCCCCAGGGGTCAGGGGGTTGGCTACACCTTC. Encoded protein: CASSPRGQGVGYTF.

The rearrangement joins TRBV7-2 to TRBJ2-2; 10 nucleotides line up with TRBD2. This CDR3 comprises 19 residues. The V segment lost 4 bases and the J segment 1 base; nucleotides outside the gene matches: 12. Germline values: CDR1 SGHTA, CDR2 FQGNSA. DNA for the CDR3: TGTGCCAGCAGCTCACCCACTAGCGGGGTTTTCCTGAACACCGGGGAGCTGTTTTTT. Encoded protein: CASSSPTSGVFLNTGELFF.

The chain has TRBV7-3 and TRBJ2-7; D may be TRBD2 (6 bases). With 3 bases removed from V and 11 bases from J, the gap between germline ends came to 17 bases. The CDR3 length is 13 residues. CDR1 SGHTA and CDR2 FQGTGA come from the germline V gene. CDR3 coding DNA: TGTGCCAGCAGCTTCTCGGGGAGTCCGGGGGAGTACTTC. It translates to CASSFSGSPGEYF. The full variable domain, rest sourced from reference TRBV7-3 and TRBJ2-7, is GAGVSQTPSNKVTEKGKYVELRCDPISGHTALYWYRQSLGQGPEFLIYFQGTGAADDSGLPNDRFFAVRPEGSVSTLKIQRTERGDSAVYLCASSFSGSPGEYFGPGTRLTVT.

The rearrangement joins TRBV29-1 to TRBJ2-2; TRBD1 matches at 9 bases. This CDR3 contains 14 residues. CDR1 is SQVTM and CDR2 is ANQGSEA in the germline V gene. Trimming cost V 7 bases and J 6 bases; bases outside gene matches: 9. The CDR3 bases are TGCAGCGCCGGGACAGGGCTTGGTGCCGGGGAGCTGTTTTTT. It is translated as CSAGTGLGAGELFF.

The genes are TRBV29-1 and TRBJ2-7; tentatively, D is TRBD2 (6 bases). This CDR3 spans 13 amino acids. V lost 3 bases to trimming and J lost 7 bases, with 16 bases between them. Looked up from germline, CDR1 is SQVTM and CDR2 is ANQGSEA. CDR3 in DNA: TGCAGCGTTGAGGGCGGGGCAGGGAGGGAGCAGTACTTC. Translating it yields CSVEGGAGREQYF.